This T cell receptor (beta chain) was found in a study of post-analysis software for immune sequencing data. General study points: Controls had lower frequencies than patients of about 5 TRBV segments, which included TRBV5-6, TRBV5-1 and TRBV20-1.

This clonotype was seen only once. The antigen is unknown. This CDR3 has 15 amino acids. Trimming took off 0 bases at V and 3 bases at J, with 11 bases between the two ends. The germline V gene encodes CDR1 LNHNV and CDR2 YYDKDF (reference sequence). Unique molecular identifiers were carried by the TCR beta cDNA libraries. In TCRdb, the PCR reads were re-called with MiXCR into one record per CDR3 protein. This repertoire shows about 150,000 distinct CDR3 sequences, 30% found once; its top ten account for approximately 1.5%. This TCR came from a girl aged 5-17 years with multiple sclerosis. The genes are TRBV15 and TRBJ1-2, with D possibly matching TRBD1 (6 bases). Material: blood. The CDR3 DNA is TGTGCCACCAGCAGAGATGTGGGGGGCGACTATGGCTACACCTTC. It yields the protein CATSRDVGGDYGYTF.